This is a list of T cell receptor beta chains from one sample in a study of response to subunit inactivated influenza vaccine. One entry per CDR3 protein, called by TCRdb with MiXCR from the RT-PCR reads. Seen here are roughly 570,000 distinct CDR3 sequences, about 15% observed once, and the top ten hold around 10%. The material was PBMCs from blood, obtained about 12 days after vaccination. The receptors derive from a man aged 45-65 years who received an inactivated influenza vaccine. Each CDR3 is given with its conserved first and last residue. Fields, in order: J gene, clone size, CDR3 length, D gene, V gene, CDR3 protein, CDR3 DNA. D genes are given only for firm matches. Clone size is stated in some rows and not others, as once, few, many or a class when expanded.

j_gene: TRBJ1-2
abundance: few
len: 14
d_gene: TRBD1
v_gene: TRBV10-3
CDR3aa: CAIKGQGDLYGYTF
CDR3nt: TGTGCCATCAAGGGGCAGGGGGATTTGTATGGCTACACCTTC

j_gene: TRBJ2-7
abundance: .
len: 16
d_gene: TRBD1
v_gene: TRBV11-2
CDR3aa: CASSSSQPGQGYEQYF
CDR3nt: TGTGCCAGCAGCTCATCACAACCGGGACAGGGGTACGAGCAGTACTTC

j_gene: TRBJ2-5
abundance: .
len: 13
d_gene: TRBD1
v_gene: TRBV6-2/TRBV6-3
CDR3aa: CASRTGGLETQYF
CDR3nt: TGTGCCTCAAGGACAGGGGGCTTGGAGACCCAGTACTTC

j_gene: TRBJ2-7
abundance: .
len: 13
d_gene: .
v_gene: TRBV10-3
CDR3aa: CAISDGTSYEQYF
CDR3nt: TGTGCCATCAGTGACGGGACCTCCTACGAGCAGTACTTC

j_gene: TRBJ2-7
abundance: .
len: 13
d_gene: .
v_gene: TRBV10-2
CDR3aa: CASRAWSSYEQYF
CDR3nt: TGCGCCAGCAGGGCTTGGAGCTCCTACGAGCAGTACTTC

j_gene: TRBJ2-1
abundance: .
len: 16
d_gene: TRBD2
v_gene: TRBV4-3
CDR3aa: CASSQEVTSGYNEQFF
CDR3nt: TGCGCCAGCAGCCAAGAGGTAACTAGCGGATACAATGAGCAGTTCTTC

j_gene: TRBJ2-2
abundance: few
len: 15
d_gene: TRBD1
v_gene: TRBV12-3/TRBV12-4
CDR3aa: CASSFRRQGTGELFF
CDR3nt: TGTGCCAGCAGTTTTCGGAGACAGGGAACCGGGGAGCTGTTTTTT

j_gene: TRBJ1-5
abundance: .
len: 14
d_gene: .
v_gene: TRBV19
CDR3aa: CASSMGSGWQPQHF
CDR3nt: TGTGCCAGTAGTATGGGCTCGGGGTGGCAGCCCCAGCATTTT

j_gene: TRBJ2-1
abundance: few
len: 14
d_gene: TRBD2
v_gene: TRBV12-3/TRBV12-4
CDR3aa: CASSLLAGRNEQFF
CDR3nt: TGTGCCAGCAGTTTACTAGCGGGACGCAATGAGCAGTTCTTC

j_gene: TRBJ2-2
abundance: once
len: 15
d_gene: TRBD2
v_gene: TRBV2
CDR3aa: CASRMTSGGTGELFF
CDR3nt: TGTGCCAGCAGGATGACTAGCGGGGGGACCGGGGAGCTGTTTTTT

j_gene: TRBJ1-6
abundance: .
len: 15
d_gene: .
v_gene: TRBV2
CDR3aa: CASVDSRSYNSPLHF
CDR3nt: TGTGCCAGTGTGGACAGCCGCTCCTATAATTCACCCCTCCACTTT

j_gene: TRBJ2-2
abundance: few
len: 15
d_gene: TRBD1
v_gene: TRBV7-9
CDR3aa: CASRKDRGSTGELFF
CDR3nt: TGTGCCAGCAGAAAAGACAGGGGGAGCACCGGGGAGCTGTTTTTT

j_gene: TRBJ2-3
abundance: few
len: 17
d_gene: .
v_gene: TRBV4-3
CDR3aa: CASSQGAGLRGTDTQYF
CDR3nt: TGCGCCAGCAGCCAAGGAGCCGGGCTAAGGGGCACAGATACGCAGTATTTT

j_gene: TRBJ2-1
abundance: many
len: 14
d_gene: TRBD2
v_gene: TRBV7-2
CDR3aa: CASVSSGGVNEQFF
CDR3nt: TGTGCCAGCGTGTCTAGCGGGGGAGTCAATGAGCAGTTCTTC

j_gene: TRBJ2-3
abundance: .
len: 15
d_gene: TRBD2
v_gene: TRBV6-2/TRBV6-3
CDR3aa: CASSYEGGRHHTQYF
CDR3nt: TGTGCCAGCAGTTACGAGGGCGGGAGGCACCATACGCAGTATTTT

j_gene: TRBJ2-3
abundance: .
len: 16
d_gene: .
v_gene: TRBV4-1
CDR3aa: CASSHAGTAFGNTQYF
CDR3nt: TGCGCCAGCAGCCACGCCGGGACCGCCTTTGGGAATACGCAGTATTTT

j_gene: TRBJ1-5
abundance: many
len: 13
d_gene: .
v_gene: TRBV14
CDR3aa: CASSQSSNQPQHF
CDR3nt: TGTGCCAGCAGCCAATCTAGCAATCAGCCCCAGCATTTT

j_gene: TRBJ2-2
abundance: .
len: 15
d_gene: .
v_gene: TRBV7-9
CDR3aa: CASSPKPSTVGELFF
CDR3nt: TGTGCCAGCAGCCCTAAACCTAGCACCGTCGGGGAGCTGTTTTTT

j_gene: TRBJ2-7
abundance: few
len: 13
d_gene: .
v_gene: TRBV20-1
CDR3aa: CSAGRRSAYEQYF
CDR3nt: TGCAGTGCGGGCCGGAGATCTGCCTACGAGCAGTACTTC

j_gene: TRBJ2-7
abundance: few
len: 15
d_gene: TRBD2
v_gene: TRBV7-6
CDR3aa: CASSPWDYNSYEQYF
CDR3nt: TGTGCCAGCAGCCCATGGGACTACAACTCCTACGAGCAGTACTTC

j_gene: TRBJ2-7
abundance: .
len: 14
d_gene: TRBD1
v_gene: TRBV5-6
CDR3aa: CASSTKTGAYEQYF
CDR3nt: TGTGCCAGCAGCACTAAGACAGGGGCCTACGAGCAGTACTTC

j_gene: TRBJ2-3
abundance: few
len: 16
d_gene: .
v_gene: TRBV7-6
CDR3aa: CASSRSPATSTDTQYF
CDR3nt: TGTGCCAGCAGCCGTTCTCCGGCCACTAGCACAGATACGCAGTATTTT

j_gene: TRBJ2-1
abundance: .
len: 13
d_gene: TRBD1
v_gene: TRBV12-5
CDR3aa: CASRDRRYNEQFF
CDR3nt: TGTGCTAGCCGGGACAGACGTTACAATGAGCAGTTCTTC

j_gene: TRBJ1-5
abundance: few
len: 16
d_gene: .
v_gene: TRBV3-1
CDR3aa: CASSQGTGRRYQPQHF
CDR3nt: TGTGCCAGCAGCCAAGGGACCGGGCGACGTTATCAGCCCCAGCATTTT

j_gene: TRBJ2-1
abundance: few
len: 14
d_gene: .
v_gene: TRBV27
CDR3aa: CASKIRTQDNEQFF
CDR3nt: TGTGCCAGCAAGATACGGACCCAGGACAATGAGCAGTTCTTC

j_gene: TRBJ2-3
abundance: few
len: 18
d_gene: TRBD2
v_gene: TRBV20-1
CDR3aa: CSARGGGDSISRTDTQYF
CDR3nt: TGCAGTGCTAGAGGCGGGGGGGACAGTATCTCCCGTACAGATACGCAGTATTTT

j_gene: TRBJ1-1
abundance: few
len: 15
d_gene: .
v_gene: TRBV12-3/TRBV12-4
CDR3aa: CASSQKGRQNTEAFF
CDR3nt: TGTGCCAGCAGCCAAAAGGGCAGGCAGAACACTGAAGCTTTCTTT

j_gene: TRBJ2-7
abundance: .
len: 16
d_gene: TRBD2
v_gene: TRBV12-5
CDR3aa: CASGLDPSGGAYEQYF
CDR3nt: TGTGCTAGTGGTTTAGATCCTAGCGGGGGGGCCTACGAGCAGTACTTC

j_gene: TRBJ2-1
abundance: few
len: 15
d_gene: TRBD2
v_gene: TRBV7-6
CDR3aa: CASSSSGGLYNEQFF
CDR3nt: TGTGCCAGCAGCTCCAGCGGGGGGCTCTACAATGAGCAGTTCTTC

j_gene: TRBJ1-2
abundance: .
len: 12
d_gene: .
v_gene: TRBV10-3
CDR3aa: CAIRTEQYGYTF
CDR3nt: TGTGCCATTAGGACAGAACAGTATGGCTACACCTTC

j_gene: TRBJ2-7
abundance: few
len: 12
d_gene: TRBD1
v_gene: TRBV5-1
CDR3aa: CASSRDRNEQYF
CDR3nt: TGCGCCAGCAGCAGGGACAGGAACGAGCAGTACTTC

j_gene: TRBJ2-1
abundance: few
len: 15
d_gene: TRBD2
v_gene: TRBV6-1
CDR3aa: CASFPVWGRANEQFF
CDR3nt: TGTGCCAGCTTCCCCGTTTGGGGGAGGGCCAATGAGCAGTTCTTC

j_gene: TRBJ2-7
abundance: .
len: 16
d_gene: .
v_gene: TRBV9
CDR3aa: CASSVGGWGASYEQYF
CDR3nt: TGTGCCAGCAGCGTAGGCGGTTGGGGGGCCTCCTACGAGCAGTACTTC

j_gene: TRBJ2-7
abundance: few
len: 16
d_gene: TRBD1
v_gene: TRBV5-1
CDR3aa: CASSLEPPGQGYEQYF
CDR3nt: TGCGCCAGCAGCTTGGAACCCCCCGGACAGGGCTACGAGCAGTACTTC

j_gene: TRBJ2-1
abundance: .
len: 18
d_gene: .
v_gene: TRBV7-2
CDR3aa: CASSLASGFWNSYNEQFF
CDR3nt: TGTGCCAGCAGCTTAGCGTCCGGGTTTTGGAACTCCTACAATGAGCAGTTCTTC

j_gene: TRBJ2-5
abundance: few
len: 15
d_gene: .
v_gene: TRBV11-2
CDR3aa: CASSLGAGPQETQYF
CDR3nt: TGTGCCAGCAGCTTAGGGGCAGGGCCTCAAGAGACCCAGTACTTC

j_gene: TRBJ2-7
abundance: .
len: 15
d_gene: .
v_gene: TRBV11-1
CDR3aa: CASSPRTGRVYEQYF
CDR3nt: TGTGCCAGCAGCCCCAGGACAGGGAGGGTCTACGAGCAGTACTTC

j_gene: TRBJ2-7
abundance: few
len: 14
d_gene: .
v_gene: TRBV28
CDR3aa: CASRTGTATYEQYF
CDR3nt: TGTGCCAGCAGAACCGGGACCGCAACCTACGAGCAGTACTTC

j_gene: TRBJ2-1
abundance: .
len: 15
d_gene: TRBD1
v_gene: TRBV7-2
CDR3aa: CASSLALTGVGEQFF
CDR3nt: TGTGCCAGCAGCTTAGCGCTTACAGGGGTGGGTGAGCAGTTCTTC

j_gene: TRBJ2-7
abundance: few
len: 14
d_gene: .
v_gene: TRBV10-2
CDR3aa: CASSAGGRVAEQYF
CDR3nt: TGCGCCAGCAGTGCGGGGGGCAGGGTTGCCGAGCAGTACTTC

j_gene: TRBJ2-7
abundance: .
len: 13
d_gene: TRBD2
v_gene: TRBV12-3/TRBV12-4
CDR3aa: CASTLTAGGEQYF
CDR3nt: TGTGCCAGCACCCTTACCGCGGGGGGCGAGCAGTACTTC

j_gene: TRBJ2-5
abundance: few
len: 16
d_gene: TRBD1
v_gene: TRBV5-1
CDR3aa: CASRPRTGAMEETQYF
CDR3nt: TGCGCCAGCAGGCCTAGAACAGGGGCAATGGAAGAGACCCAGTACTTC

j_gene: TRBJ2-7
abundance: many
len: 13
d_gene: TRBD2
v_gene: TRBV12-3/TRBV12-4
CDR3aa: CASSLVAGGEQYF
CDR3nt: TGTGCCAGCAGCCTGGTAGCGGGGGGAGAGCAGTACTTC

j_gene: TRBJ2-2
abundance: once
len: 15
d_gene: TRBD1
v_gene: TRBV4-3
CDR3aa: CASSQERQGAGELFF
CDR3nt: TGCGCCAGCAGCCAAGAGAGACAGGGGGCCGGGGAGCTGTTTTTT

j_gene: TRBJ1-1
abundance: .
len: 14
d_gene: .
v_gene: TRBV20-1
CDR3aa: CSAEPRGYFTEAFF
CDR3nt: TGCAGTGCTGAACCCAGGGGATACTTCACTGAAGCTTTCTTT

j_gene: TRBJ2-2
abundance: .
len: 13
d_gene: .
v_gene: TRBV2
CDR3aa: CASSGQSTGELFF
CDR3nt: TGTGCCAGCAGTGGACAGTCCACCGGGGAGCTGTTTTTT

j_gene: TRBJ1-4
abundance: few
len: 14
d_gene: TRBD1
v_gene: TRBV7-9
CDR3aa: CAEGQGATNEKLFF
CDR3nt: TGTGCGGAGGGACAGGGCGCAACTAATGAAAAACTGTTTTTT